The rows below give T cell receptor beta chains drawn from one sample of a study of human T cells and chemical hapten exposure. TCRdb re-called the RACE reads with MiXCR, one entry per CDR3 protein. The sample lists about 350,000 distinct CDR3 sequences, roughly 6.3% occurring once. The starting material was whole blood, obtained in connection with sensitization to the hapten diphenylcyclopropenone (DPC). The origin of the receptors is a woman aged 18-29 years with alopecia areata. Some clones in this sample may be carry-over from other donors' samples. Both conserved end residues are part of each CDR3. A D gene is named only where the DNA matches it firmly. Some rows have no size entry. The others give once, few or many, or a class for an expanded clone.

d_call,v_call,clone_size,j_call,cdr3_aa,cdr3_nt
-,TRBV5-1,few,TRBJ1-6,CASSLGDSMSSPLHF,TGCGCCAGCAGCTTAGGTGACAGTATGTCCTCACCCCTCCACTTT
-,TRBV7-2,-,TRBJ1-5,CASSLFGQSSNQPQHF,TGTGCCAGCAGCTTATTCGGGCAGAGTAGCAATCAGCCCCAGCATTTT
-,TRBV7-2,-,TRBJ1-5,CASSLRGQNQPQHF,TGTGCCAGCAGCTTACGGGGCCAGAATCAGCCCCAGCATTTT
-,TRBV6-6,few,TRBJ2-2,CASRASSTGELFF,TGTGCCAGCAGGGCTAGCTCCACCGGGGAGCTGTTTTTT
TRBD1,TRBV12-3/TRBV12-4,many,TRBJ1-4,CASSPGQGNEKLFF,TGTGCCAGCAGTCCGGGACAGGGAAATGAAAAACTGTTTTTT
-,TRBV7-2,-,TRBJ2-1,CASSKEAGTYVEVF,TGTGCCAGCAGCAAAGAGGCCGGCACGTATGTGGAAGTCTTC
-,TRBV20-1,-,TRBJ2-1,CSASDGWQFF,TGCAGTGCTAGTGACGGATGGCAGTTCTTC
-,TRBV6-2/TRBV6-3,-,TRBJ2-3,CASSRTTRTDTQYF,TGTGCCAGCTCCCGGACTACACGCACAGATACGCAGTATTTT
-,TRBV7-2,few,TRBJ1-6,CASSLGRSSNNSPLHF,TGTGCCAGCAGCTTAGGCCGCAGCTCGAATAATTCACCCCTCCACTTT
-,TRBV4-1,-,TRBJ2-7,CASTPGLGRYEQYF,TGCGCCAGCACCCCCGGTCTGGGGCGGTACGAGCAGTACTTC
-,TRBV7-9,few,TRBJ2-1,CASSLRGPNNEQFF,TGTGCCAGCAGCTTGAGGGGTCCCAACAATGAGCAGTTCTTC
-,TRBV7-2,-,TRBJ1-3,CASSLGQERNTIYF,TGTGCCAGCAGCTTAGGACAGGAAAGAAACACCATATATTTT
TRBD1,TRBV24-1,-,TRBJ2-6,CATRDRGSGANVLTF,TGTGCCACTCGGGACAGGGGGAGTGGGGCCAACGTCCTGACTTTC
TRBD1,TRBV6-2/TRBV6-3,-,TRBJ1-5,CASRARTGANSNQPQHF,TGTGCCAGCAGAGCCAGGACAGGGGCAAATAGCAATCAGCCCCAGCATTTT
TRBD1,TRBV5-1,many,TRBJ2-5,CASSFGETGIGTQYF,TGCGCCAGCAGCTTTGGAGAGACAGGGATAGGGACCCAGTACTTC
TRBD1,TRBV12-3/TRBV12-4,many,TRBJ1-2,CASSSKDRGVDGYTF,TGTGCCAGCAGTTCGAAGGACAGGGGGGTGGATGGCTACACCTTC
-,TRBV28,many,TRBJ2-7,CATVQEEQYF,TGTGCCACCGTTCAGGAGGAGCAGTACTTC
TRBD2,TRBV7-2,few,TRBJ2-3,CASSLARLAGSTDTQYF,TGTGCCAGCAGCTTAGCGCGCCTAGCGGGGTCCACAGATACGCAGTATTTT
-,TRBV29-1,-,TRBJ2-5,CSVATLLGETQYF,TGCAGCGTTGCTACATTGCTGGGGGAGACCCAGTACTTC
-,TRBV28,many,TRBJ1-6,CASSSLRGGSPLHF,TGTGCCAGCAGTTCCCTCAGGGGAGGATCACCCCTCCACTTT
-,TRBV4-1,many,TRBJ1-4,CASSQDGPQHPNEKLFF,TGCGCCAGCAGCCAAGATGGACCTCAGCACCCTAATGAAAAACTGTTTTTT
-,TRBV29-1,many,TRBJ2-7,CSVENGGHEQYF,TGCAGCGTGGAAAACGGGGGGCACGAGCAGTACTTC
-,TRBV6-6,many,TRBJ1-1,CASSYSEAFF,TGTGCCAGCAGTTACTCCGAAGCTTTCTTT
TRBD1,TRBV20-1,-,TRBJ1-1,CSASLPGQRNTEAFF,TGCAGTGCTAGCCTTCCGGGACAGAGGAACACTGAAGCTTTCTTT
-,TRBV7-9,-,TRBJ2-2,CASSLDARRGELFF,TGTGCCAGCAGCTTAGATGCACGGCGAGGGGAGCTGTTTTTT
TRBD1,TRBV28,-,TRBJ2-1,CASSPGTGKNEQFF,TGTGCCAGCAGTCCGGGGACAGGGAAGAATGAGCAGTTCTTC
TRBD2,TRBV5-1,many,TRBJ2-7,CASSLGSRGGPDF,TGCGCCAGCAGCTTGGGTAGCCGGGGGGGCCCGGACTTC
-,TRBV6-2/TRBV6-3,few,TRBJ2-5,CASSASETQYF,TGTGCCAGCAGCGCGTCGGAGACCCAGTACTTC
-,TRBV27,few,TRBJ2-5,CASSLVARGTQYF,TGTGCCAGCAGTTTAGTAGCCCGGGGGACCCAGTACTTC
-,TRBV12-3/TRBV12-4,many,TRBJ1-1,CASGVMNTEAFF,TGTGCCAGCGGGGTCATGAACACTGAAGCTTTCTTT
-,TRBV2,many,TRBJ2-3,CASSEGWISDTQYF,TGTGCCAGCAGTGAAGGGTGGATTTCAGATACGCAGTATTTT
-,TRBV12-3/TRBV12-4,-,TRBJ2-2,CASRLDPGGELFF,TGTGCCAGCAGACTAGATCCCGGCGGGGAGCTGTTTTTT
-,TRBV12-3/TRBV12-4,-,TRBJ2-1,CASSPILGEQFF,TGTGCCAGCAGTCCAATTTTAGGAGAGCAGTTCTTC
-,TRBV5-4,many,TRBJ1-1,CASSPWRKQAEAFF,TGTGCCAGCAGTCCTTGGAGGAAACAGGCCGAAGCTTTCTTT
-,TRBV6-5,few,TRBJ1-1,CASMRALSTEAFF,TGTGCCAGCATGAGGGCACTCAGCACTGAAGCTTTCTTT
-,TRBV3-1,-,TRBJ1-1,CASSQARETEAFF,TGTGCCAGCAGCCAAGCAAGAGAGACTGAAGCTTTCTTT
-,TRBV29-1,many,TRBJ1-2,CSVEDRQANYGYTF,TGCAGCGTTGAAGATCGACAGGCAAACTATGGCTACACCTTC
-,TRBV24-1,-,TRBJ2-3,CATSDRGMGTDTQYF,TGTGCCACCAGTGATCGGGGTATGGGCACAGATACGCAGTATTTT
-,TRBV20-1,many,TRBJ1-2,CSAAPGWGDGYTF,TGCAGTGCTGCTCCCGGTTGGGGGGATGGCTACACCTTC
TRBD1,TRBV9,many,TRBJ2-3,CASSAPVTGHTDTQYF,TGTGCCAGCAGCGCGCCGGTGACAGGGCATACAGATACGCAGTATTTT
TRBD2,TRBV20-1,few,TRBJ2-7,CSAWRGTSGLYEQYF,TGCAGTGCTTGGAGGGGGACTAGCGGACTTTACGAGCAGTACTTC
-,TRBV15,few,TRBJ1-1,CATSRKPTGENTEAFF,TGTGCCACCAGCAGGAAGCCGACAGGTGAGAACACTGAAGCTTTCTTT
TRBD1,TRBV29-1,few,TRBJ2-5,CSVDLGQGVAETQYF,TGCAGCGTTGATCTCGGACAGGGGGTAGCAGAGACCCAGTACTTC
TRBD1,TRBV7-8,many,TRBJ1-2,CASSLDGDREGYTF,TGTGCCAGCAGCTTAGATGGGGACAGGGAAGGCTACACCTTC
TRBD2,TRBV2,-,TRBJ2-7,CASSAGLAGTYEQYF,TGTGCCAGCAGTGCGGGACTAGCGGGTACCTACGAGCAGTACTTC
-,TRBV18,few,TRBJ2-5,CASSPSWETQYF,TGTGCCAGCTCACCATCTTGGGAGACCCAGTACTTC
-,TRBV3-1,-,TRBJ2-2,CASSPRRGLNTGELFF,TGTGCCAGCAGCCCCCGCAGGGGCTTGAACACCGGGGAGCTGTTTTTT
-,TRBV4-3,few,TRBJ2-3,CASSPIGDTDTQYF,TGCGCCAGCAGCCCAATCGGGGACACAGATACGCAGTATTTT
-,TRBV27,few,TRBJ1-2,CASSMTANYGYTF,TGTGCCAGCAGTATGACAGCTAACTATGGCTACACCTTC
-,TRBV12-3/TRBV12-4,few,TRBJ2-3,CASTFPSTDTQYF,TGTGCCAGCACCTTCCCAAGCACAGATACGCAGTATTTT
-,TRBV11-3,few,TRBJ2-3,CASSRRQGTDTQYF,TGTGCCAGCAGTCGCCGACAGGGCACAGATACGCAGTATTTT
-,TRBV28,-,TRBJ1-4,CASSSPGLLNEKLFF,TGTGCCAGCAGTTCACCGGGACTCTTAAATGAAAAACTGTTTTTT
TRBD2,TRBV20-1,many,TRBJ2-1,CSAPTSGGTYNEQFF,TGCAGTGCTCCGACTAGCGGGGGGACATACAATGAGCAGTTCTTC